The source of this T cell receptor beta chain is a study of identical twins. The CDR3 contains 21 residues. Per the germline V gene, CDR1 is MDHEN and CDR2 is SYDVKM. Trimming pared 2 bases from V and 3 bases from J, leaving 29 bases between. This clonotype showed up many times. Its antigen is still unknown. TCRdb re-analysed the 5' RACE reads in MiXCR, keeping a single row per CDR3 protein. The sample holds around 280,000 distinct CDR3 sequences; about 8% are singletons and the top ten take over 2%. General study findings and limits: The models systematically underestimated how much out-of-frame TCR alpha was shared in monozygotic twins. Out-of-frame alpha sequences shared between twins exhibited an excess of low generation probability. Memory repertoires lacked the insertion deficit that abundant cord blood beta clonotypes showed.

The same data also went into a second study, on yellow fever vaccine responses in identical twins.

Material for sequencing was memory (CD45RO+) T cells sorted from blood. V usage is TRBV28 and J usage is TRBJ2-4, with D perhaps TRBD1 (6 bases). The TCR comes from a woman in her late teens or twenties in good health. The CDR3 nucleotides read TGTGCCAGCAGTTTAGTCCCATGGAGAACAGGGCGCGAAGGCCACAAAAACATTCAGTACTTC. Amino acid sequence: CASSLVPWRTGREGHKNIQYF.